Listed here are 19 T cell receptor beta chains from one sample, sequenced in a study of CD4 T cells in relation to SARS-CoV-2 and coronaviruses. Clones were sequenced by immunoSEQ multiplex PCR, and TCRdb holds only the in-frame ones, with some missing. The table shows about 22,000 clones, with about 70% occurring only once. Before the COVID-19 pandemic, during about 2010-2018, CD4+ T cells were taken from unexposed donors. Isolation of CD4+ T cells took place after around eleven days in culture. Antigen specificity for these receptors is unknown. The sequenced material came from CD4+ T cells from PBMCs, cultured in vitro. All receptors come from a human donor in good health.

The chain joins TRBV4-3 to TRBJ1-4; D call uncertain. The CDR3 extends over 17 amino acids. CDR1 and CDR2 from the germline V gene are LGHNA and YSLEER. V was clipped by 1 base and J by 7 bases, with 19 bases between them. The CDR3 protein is CASSQAMLRQSGEKLFF. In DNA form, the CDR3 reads TGCGCCAGCAGCCAAGCAATGTTGCGGCAGTCGGGTGAAAAACTGTTTTTT.

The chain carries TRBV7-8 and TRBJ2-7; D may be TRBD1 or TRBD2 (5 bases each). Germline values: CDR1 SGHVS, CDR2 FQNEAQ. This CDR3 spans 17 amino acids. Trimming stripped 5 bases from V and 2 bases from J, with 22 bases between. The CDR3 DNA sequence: TGTGCCAGCAGCCCTGGGGGTCGTAACAGGAATCCCTACGAGCAGTACTTC. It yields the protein CASSPGGRNRNPYEQYF.

For the CDR3, the DNA is TGTGCCAGTAGTTCTTCGGATGGTCAGCCCCAGCATTTT. It specifies CASSSSDGQPQHF. The chain joins TRBV19 to TRBJ1-5; D remains unclear. The germline gives CDR1 LNHDA, CDR2 SQIVND (reference sequence). This CDR3 comprises 13 residues. Trimming shortened V by 5 bases and J by 6 bases, and 11 bases separated the two germline ends.

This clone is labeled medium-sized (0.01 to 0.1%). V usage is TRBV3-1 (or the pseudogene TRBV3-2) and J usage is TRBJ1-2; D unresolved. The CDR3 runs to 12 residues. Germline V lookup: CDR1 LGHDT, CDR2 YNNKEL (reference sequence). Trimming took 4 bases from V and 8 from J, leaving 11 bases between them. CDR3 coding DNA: TGTGCCAGCAGCCTTGAGTACGGGGGCTACACCTTC. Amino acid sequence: CASSLEYGGYTF.

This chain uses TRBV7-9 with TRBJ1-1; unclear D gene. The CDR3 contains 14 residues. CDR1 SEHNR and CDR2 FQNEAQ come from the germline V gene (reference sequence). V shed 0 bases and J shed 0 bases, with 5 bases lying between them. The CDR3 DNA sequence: TGTGCCAGCAGCTTAGCGTCGGTGAACACTGAAGCTTTCTTT. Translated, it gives CASSLASVNTEAFF.

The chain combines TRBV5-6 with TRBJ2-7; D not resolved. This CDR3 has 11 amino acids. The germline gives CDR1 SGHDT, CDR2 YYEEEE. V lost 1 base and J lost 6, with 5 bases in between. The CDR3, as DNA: TGTGCCAGCAGCTTGTCGTCCGAGCAGTACTTC. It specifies CASSLSSEQYF.

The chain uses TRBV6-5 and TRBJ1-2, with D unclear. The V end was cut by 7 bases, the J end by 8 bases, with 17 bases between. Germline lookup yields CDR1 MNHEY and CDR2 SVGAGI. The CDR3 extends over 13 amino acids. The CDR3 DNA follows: TGTGCCAGCAAACGGGCCGGGTCGGGGGGCTACACCTTC. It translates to CASKRAGSGGYTF.

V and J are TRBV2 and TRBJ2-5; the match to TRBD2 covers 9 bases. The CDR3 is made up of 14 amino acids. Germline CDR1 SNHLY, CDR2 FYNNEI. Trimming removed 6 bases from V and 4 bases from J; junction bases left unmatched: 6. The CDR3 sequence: CASRPASGVETQYF. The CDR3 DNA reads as TGTGCCAGCAGGCCGGCTAGCGGGGTAGAGACCCAGTACTTC.

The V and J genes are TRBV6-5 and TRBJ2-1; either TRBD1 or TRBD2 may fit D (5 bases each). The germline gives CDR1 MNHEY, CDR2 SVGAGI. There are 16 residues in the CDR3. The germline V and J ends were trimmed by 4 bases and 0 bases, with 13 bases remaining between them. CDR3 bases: TGTGCCAGCAGTTCTCGGGACGCCCACTCCTACAATGAGCAGTTCTTC. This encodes CASSSRDAHSYNEQFF.

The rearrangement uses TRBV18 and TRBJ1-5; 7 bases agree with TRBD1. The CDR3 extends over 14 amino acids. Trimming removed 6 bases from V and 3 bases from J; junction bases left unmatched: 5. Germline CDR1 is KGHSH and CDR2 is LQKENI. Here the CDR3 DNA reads TGTGCCAGCTCCCGACAGGGCGACAATCAGCCCCAGCATTTT. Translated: CASSRQGDNQPQHF. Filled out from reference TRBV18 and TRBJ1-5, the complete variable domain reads NAGVMQNPRHLVRRRGQEARLRCSPMKGHSHVYWYRQLPEEGLKFMVYLQKENIIDESGMPKERFSAEFPKEGPSILRIQQVVRGDSAAYFCASSRQGDNQPQHFGDGTRLSIL.

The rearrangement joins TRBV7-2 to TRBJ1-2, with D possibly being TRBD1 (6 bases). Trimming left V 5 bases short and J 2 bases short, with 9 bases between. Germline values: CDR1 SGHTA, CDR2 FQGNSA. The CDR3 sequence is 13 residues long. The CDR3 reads CASSPQGNYGYTF. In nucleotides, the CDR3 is TGTGCCAGCAGCCCCCAGGGGAACTATGGCTACACCTTC.

The CDR3 nucleotides are TGTGCCAGCAGCTTAACAGGCAGGGAGGAGGAAAAACTGTTTTTT. Translated: CASSLTGREEEKLFF. J is TRBJ1-4 and V is TRBV7-3; a possible D gene is TRBD1 (5 bases). The CDR3 is made up of 15 amino acids. Trimming removed 0 bases from V and 8 bases from J, with 13 bases in between. Germline values: CDR1 SGHTA, CDR2 FQGTGA. Based on the CDR3 plus reference TRBV7-3 and TRBJ1-4, the full variable domain is GAGVSQTPSNKVTEKGKYVELRCDPISGHTALYWYRQSLGQGPEFLIYFQGTGAADDSGLPNDRFFAVRPEGSVSTLKIQRTERGDSAVYLCASSLTGREEEKLFFGSGTQLSVL.

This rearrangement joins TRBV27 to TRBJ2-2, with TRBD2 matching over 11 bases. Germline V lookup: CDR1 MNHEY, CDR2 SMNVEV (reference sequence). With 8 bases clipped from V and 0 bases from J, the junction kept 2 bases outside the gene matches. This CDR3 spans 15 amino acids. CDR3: CASRGLAANTGELFF. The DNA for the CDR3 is TGTGCCAGCCGGGGACTAGCGGCGAACACCGGGGAGCTGTTTTTT.

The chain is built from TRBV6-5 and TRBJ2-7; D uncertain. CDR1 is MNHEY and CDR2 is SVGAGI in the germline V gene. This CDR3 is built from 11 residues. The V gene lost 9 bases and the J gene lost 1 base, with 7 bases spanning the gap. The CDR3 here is CASSRSYEQYF. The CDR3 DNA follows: TGTGCCAGTTCTCGGTCCTACGAGCAGTACTTC.

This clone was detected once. Here the CDR3 reads CASSFASGGQPQHF. The CDR3 DNA reads TGTGCCAGCAGTTTTGCGTCTGGGGGTCAGCCCCAGCATTTT. This chain joins TRBV27 and TRBJ1-5, with a tentative D call TRBD1 (5 bases). The length of the CDR3 is 14 residues. The germline V and J ends were trimmed by 3 bases and 6 bases, with 12 bases remaining between them. Germline V lookup: CDR1 MNHEY, CDR2 SMNVEV (reference sequence).

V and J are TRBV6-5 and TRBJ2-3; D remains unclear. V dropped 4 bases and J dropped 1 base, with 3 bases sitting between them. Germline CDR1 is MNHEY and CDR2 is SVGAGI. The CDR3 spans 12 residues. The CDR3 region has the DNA TGTGCCAGCAGTTCCGGCACAGATACGCAGTATTTT. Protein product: CASSSGTDTQYF.

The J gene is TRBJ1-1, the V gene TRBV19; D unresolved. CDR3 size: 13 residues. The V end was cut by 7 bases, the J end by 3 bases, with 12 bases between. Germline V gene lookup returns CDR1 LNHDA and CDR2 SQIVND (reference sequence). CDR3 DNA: TGTGCCAGTACCGGACCTTGGGACACTGAAGCTTTCTTT. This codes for CASTGPWDTEAFF.

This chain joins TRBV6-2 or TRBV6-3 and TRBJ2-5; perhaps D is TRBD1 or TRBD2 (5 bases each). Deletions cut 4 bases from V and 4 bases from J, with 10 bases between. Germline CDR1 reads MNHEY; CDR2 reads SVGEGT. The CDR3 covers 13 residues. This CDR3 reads CASSSGRLETQYF. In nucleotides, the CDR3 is TGTGCCAGCAGTTCGGGGCGGCTAGAGACCCAGTACTTC.

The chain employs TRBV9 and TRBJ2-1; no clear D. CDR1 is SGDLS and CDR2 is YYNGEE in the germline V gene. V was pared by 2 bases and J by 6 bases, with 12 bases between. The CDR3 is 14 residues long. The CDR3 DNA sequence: TGTGCCAGCAGCGTTGGACCGCCCTCCAATGAGCAGTTCTTC. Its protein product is CASSVGPPSNEQFF.